These 27 T cell receptor beta chains came from one sample sequenced in a study of cytomegalovirus exposure and HLA in healthy donors. The PCR contained 60 Vbeta and 13 Jbeta primers. The table came from immunoSEQ multiplex PCR; TCRdb's copy has only in-frame clones and leaves some out. The data show about 200,000 clones, 70% to 85% seen once. The sequencing sample was made of PBMCs. Source of these receptors: a man in his forties or fifties in good health and CMV-seronegative.

The rearrangement links TRBV5-1 to TRBJ1-3, with D hard to call. Germline-derived CDR1 and CDR2 are SGHRS and YFSETQ. Trimming removed 4 bases at V and 0 bases at J, with 8 bases between. The CDR3 totals 14 residues. The CDR3 sequence: CASSAGYSGNTIYF. CDR3 nucleotides: TGCGCCAGCAGCGCGGGATACTCTGGAAACACCATATATTTT.

The chain carries TRBV29-1 and TRBJ1-5, with 8 bases aligning to TRBD1. The CDR3 extends over 17 amino acids. Unmatched junction bases numbered 13, after V lost 6 bases and J lost 0 bases. Germline V gene sequence: CDR1 SQVTM, CDR2 ANQGSEA. CDR3 sequence: CSVVTGGSGYSNQPQHF. The DNA of the CDR3 is TGCAGCGTAGTCACAGGGGGGTCCGGATATAGCAATCAGCCCCAGCATTTT.

This clone was seen a few times. The rearrangement uses TRBV19 and TRBJ1-5; D might be TRBD1 (5 bases). Germline values: CDR1 LNHDA, CDR2 SQIVND (reference sequence). The CDR3 is 13 residues long. Trimming took off 5 bases at V and 7 bases at J, with 12 bases between the two ends. The CDR3 nucleotides read TGTGCCAGTAGTGTAGGGGCGGGACAGCCCCAGCATTTT. This encodes CASSVGAGQPQHF. Variable domain in full (rest from reference TRBV19 and TRBJ1-5): DGGITQSPKYLFRKEGQNVTLSCEQNLNHDAMYWYRQDPGQGLRLIYYSQIVNDFQKGDIAEGYSVSREKKESFPLTVTSAQKNPTAFYLCASSVGAGQPQHFGDGTRLSIL.

J is TRBJ2-7 and V is TRBV7-9; perhaps TRBD2 as D (6 bases). The CDR3 runs 13 residues. The V end lost 1 base, the J end lost 7 bases, and 11 bases lay between the germline ends. Germline loops: CDR1 SEHNR, CDR2 FQNEAQ (reference sequence). Written as DNA, the CDR3 is TGTGCCAGCAGCTTAGATGGAGGGCCGGAGCAGTACTTC. Protein product: CASSLDGGPEQYF.

In this sample, this clone turned up a few times. This sequence joins TRBV9 and TRBJ1-1; TRBD1 matches at 8 bases. Germline values: CDR1 SGDLS, CDR2 YYNGEE. Trimming took 0 bases from V and 1 from J; bases not matched to a gene: 5. This CDR3 comprises 16 residues. The CDR3 sequence is CASSVGSGGRNTEAFF. The CDR3 nucleotides are TGTGCCAGCAGCGTAGGTTCAGGGGGCAGGAACACTGAAGCTTTCTTT.

This clone came up a few times. The chain joins TRBV6-5 to TRBJ1-4, with D maybe TRBD1 (5 bases). This CDR3 has 14 residues. Germline CDR1 reads MNHEY; CDR2 reads SVGAGI. Between the trimmed V and J ends, which lost 5 bases and 7 bases, there was a span of 14 bases. CDR3 DNA sequence: TGTGCCAGCAGTCAGGGAGGAAGGGGTGAAAAACTGTTTTTT. This translates into CASSQGGRGEKLFF.

The V gene is TRBV28, the J gene TRBJ1-2, with D possibly TRBD1 on 6 matching bases. Trimming took off 2 bases at V and 8 bases at J, with 12 bases between the two ends. There are 13 residues in the CDR3. Per the germline V gene, CDR1 is MDHEN and CDR2 is SYDVKM. This CDR3 is CASSLRGARGYTF. The CDR3 DNA reads TGTGCCAGCAGTTTACGGGGGGCGCGGGGCTACACCTTC.

Regarding this clone: At one of its ends the junction is not consistent with the germline gene, which may arise from a read error. This chain joins TRBV4-2 and TRBJ2-7, with TRBD2 matching over 10 bases. This CDR3 region has 15 residues. CDR1 is LGHNA and CDR2 is YNFKEQ in the germline V gene. The CDR3 DNA is TGTACCAGCAGCCAAGATCTAGCGGGAGTGGGTGAGCAGTACTTC. Amino acids: CTSSQDLAGVGEQYF.

This clone is a singleton in its sample. This sequence joins TRBV19 and TRBJ2-7; TRBD2 matches 8 bases. This CDR3 is 16 amino acids long. Germline lookup yields CDR1 LNHDA and CDR2 SQIVND (reference sequence). V was clipped by 3 bases and J by 4 bases; unmatched bases: 11. The chain's CDR3 is CASSIRRLASFYEQYF. DNA for the CDR3: TGTGCCAGTAGTATCAGGCGACTAGCGAGTTTTTACGAGCAGTACTTC.

In this sample, this clone turned up once. The CDR3 reads CASSQSPTPGGAFF. CDR3 nucleotides: TGTGCCAGCAGCCAGTCCCCTACCCCGGGGGGGGCGTTTTTT. This chain uses TRBV7-9 with TRBJ1-4; the D gene is possibly TRBD1 (6 bases). The germline V and J ends were trimmed by 5 bases and 16 bases, with 23 bases remaining between them. Germline assignment: CDR1 SEHNR and CDR2 FQNEAQ (reference sequence). This CDR3 spans 14 amino acids.

Only a few counts were recorded for this clone. The gene calls are TRBV7-6 and TRBJ2-5, with D possibly matching TRBD2 (5 bases). CDR3 length: 14 residues. Trimming pared 1 base from V and 5 bases from J, leaving 11 bases between. Germline V gene data show CDR1 as SGHVS and CDR2 as FNYEAQ. The CDR3 region has the DNA TGTGCCAGCAGCTTAGGGACTGCGAGGGAGACCCAGTACTTC. As protein: CASSLGTARETQYF.

This clone was observed once. The J gene is TRBJ2-3, the V gene TRBV9; the match to TRBD2 covers 7 bases. Germline CDR1 SGDLS, CDR2 YYNGEE. V trimming: 5 bases; J trimming: 5 bases; junction bases outside the gene matches: 14. The CDR3 runs to 16 residues. The CDR3 loop is CASSSTTGGLGDTQYF. For the CDR3, the DNA is TGTGCCAGCAGTTCCACTACGGGAGGCCTAGGAGATACGCAGTATTTT.

Details on this clone: Other DNA sequences within the sample encode an identical CDR3. The chain recombines TRBV19 with TRBJ2-1, with D possibly being TRBD2 (5 bases). This CDR3 has 13 residues. Trimming removed 6 bases from V and 4 bases from J, with 10 bases in between. Germline CDR1 reads LNHDA; CDR2 reads SQIVND (reference sequence). The CDR3 region has the DNA TGTGCCAGTAGCCCTCGGGGTTACAATGAGCAGTTCTTC. It encodes CASSPRGYNEQFF.

This clone has more than one count but fewer than ten. The chain recombines TRBV28 with TRBJ1-1; 7 bases align to TRBD1. V lost 5 bases to trimming and J lost 5 bases; unmatched junction nucleotides: 11. This CDR3 region has 15 residues. Per germline, CDR1 MDHEN and CDR2 SYDVKM. CDR3 residues: CASSGLGQAGTEAFF. CDR3 DNA sequence: TGTGCCAGCAGTGGGTTAGGACAGGCGGGGACTGAAGCTTTCTTT. The full variable domain, completed using reference TRBV28 and TRBJ1-1, is DVKVTQSSRYLVKRTGEKVFLECVQDMDHENMFWYRQDPGLGLRLIYFSYDVKMKEKGDIPEGYSVSREKKERFSLILESASTNQTSMYLCASSGLGQAGTEAFFGQGTRLTVV.

Written as DNA, the CDR3 is TGTGCCAGTGGACAGGGGGCCGTGGGGGAGCAGTACTTC. This gives the protein CASGQGAVGEQYF. The chain links TRBV9 to TRBJ2-7; TRBD1 matches 11 bases. Germline values: CDR1 SGDLS, CDR2 YYNGEE. J lost 7 bases, V lost 8 bases, and 8 bases had no gene match. The CDR3 runs 13 residues.

The J gene is TRBJ2-7, the V gene TRBV6-5; 7 nucleotides match TRBD1. The J segment lost 0 bases and the V segment lost 6 bases, leaving 8 bases of the junction unmatched. The germline gives CDR1 MNHEY, CDR2 SVGAGI. The CDR3 covers 15 residues. CDR3: CASRRGRQGSYEQYF. Here the CDR3 DNA reads TGTGCCAGCAGAAGGGGCCGACAGGGCTCCTACGAGCAGTACTTC.

The rearrangement links TRBV18 to TRBJ2-5; no reliable D call. V lost 6 bases and J 1 base, leaving 9 bases between the germline ends. This CDR3 has 13 amino acids. The germline CDR1 and CDR2 sequences are KGHSH and LQKENI. The CDR3 DNA reads as TGTGCCAGCTCCCTTGGAGTCCAAGAGACCCAGTACTTC. It encodes CASSLGVQETQYF. Based on the CDR3 plus reference TRBV18 and TRBJ2-5, the full variable domain is NAGVMQNPRHLVRRRGQEARLRCSPMKGHSHVYWYRQLPEEGLKFMVYLQKENIIDESGMPKERFSAEFPKEGPSILRIQQVVRGDSAAYFCASSLGVQETQYFGPGTRLLVL.

This clone was detected only a few times. The chain employs TRBV30 and TRBJ2-7; weak D call: TRBD2 (6 bases). Germline V gene sequence: CDR1 GTSNPN, CDR2 SVGIG (reference sequence). V lost 0 bases and J 0 bases, leaving 9 bases between the germline ends. The CDR3 has 14 amino acids. The CDR3 reads CAWSVGGTSYEQYF. Written as DNA, the CDR3 is TGTGCCTGGAGTGTAGGCGGGACCTCCTACGAGCAGTACTTC.

In its sample, this clone was seen once. The rearrangement uses TRBV11-2 and TRBJ2-3, with D perhaps TRBD1 (6 bases). CDR3 length equals 16 residues. Per germline, CDR1 SGHAT and CDR2 FQNNGV. Trimming removed 3 bases at V and 0 bases at J, with 13 bases between. This CDR3 is CASSFSLGGSTDTQYF. CDR3 in DNA: TGTGCCAGCAGCTTCTCGCTAGGGGGTAGCACAGATACGCAGTATTTT.

This chain links TRBV11-2 with TRBJ2-1; 13 bases match TRBD2. CDR1 and CDR2 (germline): SGHAT, FQNNGV. The junction had 11 bases not matched to a gene; V was cut back by 5 bases and J by 10 bases. The CDR3 spans 16 residues. CDR3 amino acids: CASSVTSGRASGEQFF. The CDR3 DNA reads as TGTGCCAGCAGCGTCACTAGCGGGAGGGCCTCGGGGGAGCAGTTCTTC.

The genes are TRBV6-5 and TRBJ2-5; 7 nucleotides agree with TRBD1. Judging by the DNA end, TRBJ2-7 fits better; the J call may be wrong. The CDR3 has 14 amino acids. Germline V lookup: CDR1 MNHEY, CDR2 SVGAGI. CDR3 sequence reads: CASRRSRDSYEQYF. CDR3 coding DNA: TGTGCCAGCAGACGTTCCCGGGACAGCTACGAGCAGTACTTC.

The CDR3 loop is CAWSQWNEQFF. The CDR3 DNA reads as TGTGCCTGGAGTCAGTGGAATGAGCAGTTCTTC. The chain couples TRBV30 to TRBJ2-1; no reliable D call. Germline-derived CDR1 and CDR2 are GTSNPN and SVGIG (reference sequence). The V end lost 2 bases, the J end lost 7 bases, and 6 bases lay between the germline ends. CDR3 length equals 11 residues.

The rearrangement joins TRBV6-5 to TRBJ2-2, with D possibly matching TRBD2 (6 bases). This CDR3 spans 15 amino acids. With 2 bases removed from V and 4 bases from J, the gap between germline ends came to 11 bases. CDR1 MNHEY and CDR2 SVGAGI come from the germline V gene. The DNA of the CDR3 is TGTGCCAGCAGTTACGGAGGGATAAGCACCGGGGAGCTGTTTTTT. Amino acids: CASSYGGISTGELFF.

The chain has TRBV29-1 and TRBJ1-5; the D gene is possibly TRBD1 (6 bases). Germline assignment: CDR1 SQVTM and CDR2 ANQGSEA. Trimming removed 3 bases at V and 4 bases at J, with 10 bases between. The CDR3 has 13 amino acids. This CDR3 reads CSVDEGGNQPQHF. The CDR3 DNA is TGCAGCGTTGACGAGGGGGGGAATCAGCCCCAGCATTTT. Complete variable domain (other parts from reference TRBV29-1 and TRBJ1-5): SAVISQKPSRDICQRGTSLTIQCQVDSQVTMMFWYRQQPGQSLTLIATANQGSEATYESGFVIDKFPISRPNLTFSTLTVSNMSPEDSSIYLCSVDEGGNQPQHFGDGTRLSIL.

This chain joins TRBV9 and TRBJ1-2; D possibly corresponds to TRBD1 (5 bases). The V end was cut by 3 bases, the J end by 7 bases, with 16 bases between. Germline lookup yields CDR1 SGDLS and CDR2 YYNGEE. This CDR3 comprises 14 residues. DNA of the CDR3: TGTGCCAGCAGCGCCGGGGGGGATATGGGTGGCTACACCTTC. This encodes CASSAGGDMGGYTF.

The V call is TRBV5-1, the J call TRBJ2-3; a weak D match, TRBD2 (6 bases). The CDR3 contains 14 residues. V was pared by 2 bases and J by 1 base, with 8 bases between. The germline gives CDR1 SGHRS, CDR2 YFSETQ. As DNA, the CDR3 is TGCGCCAGCAGCTTTGGAGGGGGCACAGATACGCAGTATTTT. It specifies CASSFGGGTDTQYF. Based on the CDR3 plus reference TRBV5-1 and TRBJ2-3, the full variable domain is KAGVTQTPRYLIKTRGQQVTLSCSPISGHRSVSWYQQTPGQGLQFLFEYFSETQRNKGNFPGRFSGRQFSNSRSEMNVSTLELGDSALYLCASSFGGGTDTQYFGPGTRLTVL.

The chain recombines TRBV5-6 with TRBJ1-2, with a possible D match to TRBD1 (5 bases). CDR1 and CDR2 from the germline V gene are SGHDT and YYEEEE. The germline V and J ends were trimmed by 10 bases and 2 bases, with 15 bases remaining between them. There are 13 residues in the CDR3. The CDR3 here is CARWGRPNYGYTF. The DNA of the CDR3 is TGTGCCCGCTGGGGCCGGCCCAACTATGGCTACACCTTC.